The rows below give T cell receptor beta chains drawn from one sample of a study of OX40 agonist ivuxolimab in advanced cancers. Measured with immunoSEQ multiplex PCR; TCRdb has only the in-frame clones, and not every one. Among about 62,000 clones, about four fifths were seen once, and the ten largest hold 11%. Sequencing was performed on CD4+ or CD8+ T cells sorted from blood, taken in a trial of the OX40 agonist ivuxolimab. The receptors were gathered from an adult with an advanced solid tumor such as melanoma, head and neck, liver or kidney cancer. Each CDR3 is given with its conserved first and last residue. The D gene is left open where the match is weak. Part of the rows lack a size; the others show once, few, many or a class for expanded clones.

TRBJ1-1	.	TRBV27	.	CASSTGYTEAFF	TGTGCCAGCAGTACAGGGTATACTGAAGCTTTCTTT
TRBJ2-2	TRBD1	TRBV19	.	CASSKGTGGAGTGELFF	TGTGCCAGTAGTAAAGGGACAGGGGGCGCTGGGACCGGGGAGCTGTTTTTT
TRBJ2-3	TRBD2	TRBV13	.	CASSSRVGGVADTQYF	TGTGCCAGCAGCTCCCGAGTTGGGGGGGTTGCAGATACGCAGTATTTT
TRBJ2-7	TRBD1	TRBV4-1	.	CASSRDRVDEQYF	TGCGCCAGCAGTCGGGACAGGGTGGACGAGCAGTACTTC
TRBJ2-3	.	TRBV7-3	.	CASSPRQTDTQYF	TGTGCCAGCAGCCCCCGACAGACAGATACGCAGTATTTT
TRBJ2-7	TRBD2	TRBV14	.	CASSQGASGNSYEQYF	TGTGCCAGCAGCCAAGGGGCTAGCGGGAACTCCTACGAGCAGTACTTC
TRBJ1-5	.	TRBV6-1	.	CASSGEGGPLEPQHF	TGTGCCAGCAGTGGAGAAGGGGGACCCTTGGAGCCCCAGCATTTT
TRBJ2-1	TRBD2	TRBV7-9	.	CASSPTSGNLNEQFF	TGTGCCAGCAGCCCAACTAGCGGGAACTTAAATGAGCAGTTCTTC
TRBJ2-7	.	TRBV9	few	CASSVGIGSDEQYF	TGTGCCAGCAGCGTAGGAATAGGGAGCGACGAGCAGTACTTC
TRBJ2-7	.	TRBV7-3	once	CASSKQGGIAYEQYF	TGTGCCAGCAGCAAACAGGGGGGGATCGCCTACGAGCAGTACTTC
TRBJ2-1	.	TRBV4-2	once	CASSRSGEANNEQFF	TGTGCCAGCAGCCGATCGGGGGAGGCCAACAATGAGCAGTTCTTC
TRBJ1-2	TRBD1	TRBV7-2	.	CASSLSGDRGYGYTF	TGTGCCAGCAGCTTATCCGGGGACAGGGGATATGGCTACACCTTC
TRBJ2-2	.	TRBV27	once	CASTLRANVNTGELFF	TGTGCCAGCACCCTGCGGGCAAACGTCAACACCGGGGAGCTGTTTTTT
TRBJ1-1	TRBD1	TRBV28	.	CASKGQGNTEAFF	TGTGCCAGCAAAGGACAGGGGAACACTGAAGCTTTCTTT
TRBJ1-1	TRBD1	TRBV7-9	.	CASSITGEGTEAFF	TGTGCCAGCAGCATAACAGGGGAGGGGACTGAAGCTTTCTTT
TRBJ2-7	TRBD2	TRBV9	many	CASSVGSGTKFEQYF	TGTGCCAGCAGCGTCGGTAGCGGGACCAAATTCGAGCAGTACTTC
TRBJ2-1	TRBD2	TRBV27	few	CASSLELAGDEQFF	TGTGCCAGCAGTTTGGAATTAGCGGGGGATGAGCAGTTCTTC
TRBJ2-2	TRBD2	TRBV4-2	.	CASSDSGLAGAAGELFF	TGTGCCAGCAGCGATTCCGGATTAGCGGGAGCCGCCGGGGAGCTGTTTTTT
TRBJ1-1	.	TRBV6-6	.	CASSYWRVNTEAFF	TGTGCCAGCAGTTACTGGCGGGTGAACACTGAAGCTTTCTTT
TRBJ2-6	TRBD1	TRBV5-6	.	CASSFLRDRVLSGANVLTF	TGTGCCAGCAGCTTTCTCCGGGACAGGGTACTCTCTGGGGCCAACGTCCTGACTTTC
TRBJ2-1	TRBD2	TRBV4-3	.	CASSQTMGLAGGNEQFF	TGCGCCAGCAGCCAAACAATGGGACTAGCGGGGGGGAATGAGCAGTTCTTC
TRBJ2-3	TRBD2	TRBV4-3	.	CASSQDGTIPTDTQYF	TGCGCCAGCAGCCAAGACGGGACTATTCCCACAGATACGCAGTATTTT
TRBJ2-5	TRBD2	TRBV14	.	CASSLRLAGPTQYF	TGTGCCAGCAGCCTCCGGCTAGCGGGACCGACCCAGTACTTC
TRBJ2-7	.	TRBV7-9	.	CASSVGARDEQYF	TGTGCCAGCAGCGTCGGGGCCAGGGACGAGCAGTACTTC
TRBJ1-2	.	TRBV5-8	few	CASSLGRTEGYTF	TGTGCCAGCAGCTTGGGCCGAACGGAAGGCTACACCTTC
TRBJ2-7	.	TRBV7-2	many	CASSHSIYEQYF	TGTGCCAGCAGCCACTCCATCTACGAGCAGTACTTC
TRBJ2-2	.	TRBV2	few	CASLIPLAGELFF	TGTGCCAGCTTAATTCCCTTGGCCGGGGAGCTGTTTTTT
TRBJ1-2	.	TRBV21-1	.	CASSPRPREHGYTF	TGTGCCAGCAGCCCTCGACCCAGAGAACATGGCTACACCTTC
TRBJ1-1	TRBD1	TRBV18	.	CASSPTGGDESSAFF	TGTGCCAGCTCACCGACAGGGGGCGATGAGAGTTCGGCTTTCTTT
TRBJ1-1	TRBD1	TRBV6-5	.	CASSSGTANTEAFF	TGTGCCAGCAGTTCTGGGACAGCGAACACTGAAGCTTTCTTT
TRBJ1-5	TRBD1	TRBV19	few	CATMGQVIEPQHF	TGTGCCACCATGGGACAGGTCATAGAGCCCCAGCATTTT
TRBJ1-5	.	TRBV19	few	CASRVTGPRQPQHF	TGTGCCAGTAGGGTCACAGGTCCCCGTCAGCCCCAGCATTTT
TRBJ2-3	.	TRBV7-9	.	CASSWAKGTDTQYF	TGTGCCAGCAGCTGGGCGAAGGGCACAGATACGCAGTATTTT
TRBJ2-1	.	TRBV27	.	CASSLGGLQGTYNEQFF	TGTGCCAGCAGTTTAGGGGGCCTACAGGGAACCTACAATGAGCAGTTCTTC
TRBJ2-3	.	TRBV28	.	CASSRRGLQSDTQYF	TGTGCCAGCAGCAGAAGGGGACTGCAGAGCGATACGCAGTATTTT
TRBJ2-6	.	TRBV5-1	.	CASSLFSGTDSGANVLTF	TGCGCCAGCAGCTTGTTCTCCGGGACGGACTCTGGGGCCAACGTCCTGACTTTC
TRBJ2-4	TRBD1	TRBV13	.	CASSLGQGDIQYF	TGTGCCAGCAGCTTGGGACAGGGTGACATTCAGTACTTC
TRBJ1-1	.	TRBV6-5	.	CASGAAVENTEAFF	TGTGCCAGCGGTGCGGCCGTCGAGAACACTGAAGCTTTCTTT
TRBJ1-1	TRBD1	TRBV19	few	CASSKDRGLGTEAFF	TGTGCCAGTAGTAAGGACAGGGGGCTAGGGACTGAAGCTTTCTTT
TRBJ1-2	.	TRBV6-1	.	CASSGKTYNYGGYTF	TGTGCCAGCAGTGGAAAGACGTACAACTACGGGGGCTACACCTTC
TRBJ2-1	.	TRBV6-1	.	CASSEWTDHNEQFF	TGTGCCAGCAGCGAGTGGACAGACCACAATGAGCAGTTCTTC
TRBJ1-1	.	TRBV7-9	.	CASSFTPEAFF	TGTGCCAGCAGCTTTACACCAGAAGCTTTCTTT
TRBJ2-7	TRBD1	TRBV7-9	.	CASSLAGQYEQYF	TGTGCCAGCAGCTTAGCGGGACAGTACGAGCAGTACTTC
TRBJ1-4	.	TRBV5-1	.	CASSLNLGGVEKLFF	TGCGCCAGCAGCCTCAACTTGGGAGGGGTTGAAAAACTGTTTTTT
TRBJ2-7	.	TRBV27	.	CASSLGAGKRYEQYF	TGTGCCAGCAGTTTAGGGGCAGGGAAGAGGTACGAGCAGTACTTC
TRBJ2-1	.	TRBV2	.	CASSENRGRGEQFF	TGTGCCAGCAGTGAGAACAGGGGGAGGGGTGAGCAGTTCTTC
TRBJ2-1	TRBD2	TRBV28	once	CASSFPGTSGNEQFF	TGTGCCAGCAGTTTCCCCGGGACTAGCGGTAATGAGCAGTTCTTC
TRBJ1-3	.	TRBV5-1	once	CASSYGQYEGNTIYF	TGCGCCAGCAGCTATGGGCAGTACGAGGGAAACACCATATATTTT
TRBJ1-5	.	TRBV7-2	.	CASSSLGQPQHF	TGTGCCAGCAGCTCCCTGGGTCAGCCCCAGCATTTT
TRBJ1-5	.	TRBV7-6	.	CASSLEAPRGPNQPQHF	TGTGCCAGCAGCTTAGAGGCCCCCAGAGGGCCCAATCAGCCCCAGCATTTT
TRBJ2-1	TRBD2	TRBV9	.	CASSNGGTTLNEQFF	TGTGCCAGCAGCAACGGCGGGACTACCCTAAATGAGCAGTTCTTC
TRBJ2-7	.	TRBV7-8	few	CASSSETGASYEQYF	TGTGCCAGCAGCTCAGAGACAGGAGCCTCCTACGAGCAGTACTTC
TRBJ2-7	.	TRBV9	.	CASSVAHGGLLDEQYF	TGTGCCAGCAGCGTAGCTCACGGGGGGCTTCTGGACGAGCAGTACTTC
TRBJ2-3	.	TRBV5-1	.	CASSLYGSTDTQYF	TGCGCCAGCAGCTTATATGGGAGCACAGATACGCAGTATTTT
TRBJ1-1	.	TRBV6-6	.	CASRQQDTEAFF	TGTGCCAGCAGGCAGCAGGACACTGAAGCTTTCTTT